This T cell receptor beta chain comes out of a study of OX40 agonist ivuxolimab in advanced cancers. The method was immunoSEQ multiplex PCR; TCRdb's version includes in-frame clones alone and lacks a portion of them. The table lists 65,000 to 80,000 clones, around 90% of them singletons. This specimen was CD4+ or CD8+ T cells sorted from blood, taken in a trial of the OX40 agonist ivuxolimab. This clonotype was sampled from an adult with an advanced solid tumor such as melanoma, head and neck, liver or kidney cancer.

The CDR3 DNA reads TGCGCCAGCAGCCCACAGCCTGGCACCTACAATGAGCAGTTCTTC. Protein product: CASSPQPGTYNEQFF. The rearrangement links TRBV5-1 to TRBJ2-1; D remains unclear. Germline values: CDR1 SGHRS, CDR2 YFSETQ. This CDR3 region has 15 residues. Trimming removed 4 bases from V and 2 bases from J, with 13 bases in between.